Below are 23 T cell receptor beta chains sequenced from a single sample in a study of blood T cell repertoires in COVID-19. The data were produced by immunoSEQ multiplex PCR, yet TCRdb's version contains in-frame clones alone and is incomplete. In the table there are under 300,000 clones, 70% to 90% of which are singletons. What was sequenced was peripheral blood. These receptors all stem from a woman in her 70s with acute or convalescent COVID-19.

V gene TRBV6-5 combines with J gene TRBJ2-3; D may be TRBD2 (5 bases). This CDR3 has 13 amino acids. Germline-derived CDR1 and CDR2 are MNHEY and SVGAGI. Trimming removed 6 bases from V and 4 bases from J, with 11 bases in between. This CDR3 is CASSPELADTQYF. CDR3 nucleotide sequence: TGTGCCAGCAGCCCAGAACTAGCAGATACGCAGTATTTT.

The rearrangement joins TRBV4-1 to TRBJ2-2, with D tentatively TRBD2 (6 bases). The CDR3 consists of 13 residues. Between the trimmed V and J ends, which lost 0 bases and 7 bases, there was a span of 6 bases. Germline lookup yields CDR1 MGHRA and CDR2 YSYEKL. Here the CDR3 reads CASSQDSGGELFF. The CDR3 coding sequence is TGCGCCAGCAGCCAAGATAGCGGCGGGGAGCTGTTTTTT.

The rearrangement links TRBV6-2 or TRBV6-3 to TRBJ2-3; D is ambiguous. V lost 0 bases to trimming and J lost 2 bases, with 9 bases between them. Germline CDR1 and CDR2: MNHEY and SVGEGT. This CDR3 has 15 amino acids. The CDR3 reads CASSYSNTDTDTQYF. CDR3 DNA: TGTGCCAGCAGTTACTCGAATACTGACACAGATACGCAGTATTTT.

The chain carries TRBV7-2 and TRBJ1-1; TRBD1 matches at 10 bases. Looked up from germline, CDR1 is SGHTA and CDR2 is FQGNSA. V was clipped by 5 bases and J by 2 bases; unmatched bases: 5. CDR3 length: 15 amino acids. The CDR3 loop reads CASSPRDRGNTEAFF. In DNA, the CDR3 is TGTGCCAGCAGCCCCAGGGACAGGGGAAACACTGAAGCTTTCTTT.

The chain couples TRBV3-1 (or the pseudogene TRBV3-2) to TRBJ1-2, with a tentative D call TRBD1 (6 bases). Trimming pared 0 bases from V and 2 bases from J, leaving 19 bases between. Germline values: CDR1 LGHDT, CDR2 YNNKEL (reference sequence). CDR3 length: 18 amino acids. This chain's CDR3 is CASSQDLPTGRINYGYTF. The DNA of the CDR3 is TGTGCCAGCAGCCAAGATCTGCCGACAGGCAGGATCAACTATGGCTACACCTTC.

The chain joins TRBV18 to TRBJ1-1, with D tentatively TRBD1 (5 bases). From germline, CDR1 is KGHSH and CDR2 LQKENI. The CDR3 extends over 13 amino acids. With 5 bases removed from V and 8 bases from J, the gap between germline ends came to 15 bases. CDR3 nucleotides: TGTGCCAGCTCATCGCAACAGGCGTCAGAAGCTTTCTTT. It is translated as CASSSQQASEAFF.

The V and J genes are TRBV2 and TRBJ1-3; 11 nucleotides line up with TRBD1. The ends lost 5 bases at V and 8 bases at J; junction bases unmatched: 5. Germline V lookup: CDR1 SNHLY, CDR2 FYNNEI. The CDR3 contains 14 residues. This CDR3 is CASSRTGGVDTIYF. CDR3 nucleotides: TGTGCCAGCAGTCGGACAGGGGGCGTAGACACCATATATTTT.

CDR3 sequence (DNA): TGTGCCAGCAGCCCCCCGGGCAGCGGCGATGAGCAGTTCTTC. Translated: CASSPPGSGDEQFF. The rearrangement joins TRBV14 to TRBJ2-1; possible D gene TRBD2, 5 bases. Germline V gives CDR1 SGHDN, CDR2 FVKESK. The CDR3 length is 14 residues. V lost 4 bases to trimming and J lost 8 bases, with 15 bases between them.

The chain is built from TRBV5-5 and TRBJ1-2; no clear D gene. Germline V gives CDR1 SGHKS, CDR2 YYEKEE (reference sequence). The V and J ends lost 0 bases and 1 base respectively, with 7 bases between them. CDR3 length equals 14 residues. The CDR3 protein is CASSLGGHNYGYTF. CDR3 sequence (DNA): TGTGCCAGCAGCTTGGGAGGTCATAACTATGGCTACACCTTC.

The V and J genes are TRBV7-9 and TRBJ2-7; D is undetermined. Trimming left V 3 bases short and J 2 bases short, with 11 bases between. The CDR3 loop spans 14 amino acids. Germline CDR1 and CDR2: SEHNR and FQNEAQ (reference sequence). The CDR3 protein is CASSFPSSPYEQYF. The CDR3 bases are TGTGCCAGCAGCTTCCCGTCGAGCCCCTACGAGCAGTACTTC. The full variable domain, rest sourced from reference TRBV7-9 and TRBJ2-7, is DTGVSQNPRHKITKRGQNVTFRCDPISEHNRLYWYRQTLGQGPEFLTYFQNEAQLEKSRLLSDRFSAERPKGSFSTLEIQRTEQGDSAMYLCASSFPSSPYEQYFGPGTRLTVT.

This clone came up a few times. The chain is built from TRBV3-1 (or the pseudogene TRBV3-2) and TRBJ1-1; D is unclear. The CDR3 length is 13 residues. The V gene lost 0 bases and the J gene lost 5 bases, with 7 bases spanning the gap. The germline CDR1 and CDR2 sequences are LGHDT and YNNKEL (reference sequence). CDR3 in DNA: TGTGCCAGCAGCCAAGACGGAGTTACTGAAGCTTTCTTT. Translating gives CASSQDGVTEAFF.

The J gene is TRBJ2-7, the V gene TRBV6-6; 9 bases match TRBD2. Germline values: CDR1 MNHNY, CDR2 SVGAGI (reference sequence). J was trimmed by 5 bases and V by 8 bases; bases with no gene match: 4. The CDR3 spans 12 residues. The CDR3 region has the DNA TGTGCCAGCGGGTTAGCGGGGGACGAGCAGTACTTC. This gives the protein CASGLAGDEQYF.

V and J are TRBV6-5 and TRBJ1-2, with D possibly being TRBD1 (6 bases). V gave up 10 bases and J gave up 7 bases, with 25 bases separating them. The CDR3 sequence is 15 residues long. The germline CDR1 and CDR2 sequences are MNHEY and SVGAGI. CDR3 bases: TGTGCCACCCTGAGGGGGGGAGGGAATGAGGCTGGCTACACCTTC. Its protein is CATLRGGGNEAGYTF.

This clone was counted only a few times. The chain is built from TRBV19 and TRBJ1-4; D not certain. Germline CDR1 LNHDA, CDR2 SQIVND (reference sequence). Trimming took off 1 base at V and 7 bases at J, with 10 bases between the two ends. The CDR3 has 14 residues. This CDR3 is CASSIGRVGEKLFF. The DNA of the CDR3 is TGTGCCAGTAGTATAGGGAGGGTCGGTGAAAAACTGTTTTTT.

The chain uses TRBV4-2 and TRBJ1-1; a possible D gene is TRBD1 (6 bases). Trimming took off 0 bases at V and 3 bases at J, with 11 bases between the two ends. Germline CDR1 reads LGHNA; CDR2 reads YNFKEQ. The CDR3 covers 15 residues. Here the CDR3 DNA reads TGTGCCAGCAGCCAAGATCAAGGGGGGGACACTGAAGCTTTCTTT. Translation: CASSQDQGGDTEAFF.

V is TRBV4-1 and J is TRBJ1-1, with D maybe TRBD1 (6 bases). This CDR3 comprises 13 residues. Between the trimmed V and J ends, which lost 4 bases and 9 bases, there was a span of 15 bases. Germline lookup yields CDR1 MGHRA and CDR2 YSYEKL. CDR3: CASSLTGGGQAFF. For the CDR3, the DNA is TGCGCCAGCAGCCTGACGGGGGGCGGGCAAGCTTTCTTT.

The chain couples TRBV6-6 to TRBJ2-3, with TRBD2 matching over 8 bases. The CDR3 is made up of 15 amino acids. V dropped 6 bases and J dropped 2; count of bases not matched to a gene: 7. Per germline, CDR1 MNHNY and CDR2 SVGAGI (reference sequence). The CDR3 nucleotides read TGTGCCAGCAGAATCGGGGGGGCCTCCACAGATACGCAGTATTTT. Translating gives CASRIGGASTDTQYF.

The chain has TRBV6-2 or TRBV6-3 and TRBJ1-4; no definite D call. CDR3 length equals 16 residues. Trimming shortened V by 6 bases and J by 6 bases, and 20 bases separated the two germline ends. The germline V gene encodes CDR1 MNHEY and CDR2 SVGEGT. The CDR3 spells CASSSKRSGGDEKLFF. The CDR3 DNA follows: TGTGCCAGCAGCTCAAAACGGTCGGGAGGTGATGAAAAACTGTTTTTT.

This clone was observed once. The chain carries TRBV2 and TRBJ1-5, with a tentative D call TRBD1 (6 bases). Germline CDR1 is SNHLY and CDR2 is FYNNEI. The CDR3 loop spans 15 amino acids. V dropped 5 bases and J dropped 1 base, with 12 bases sitting between them. The CDR3 sequence is CASSLQGTSNQPQHF. The CDR3 nucleotides are TGTGCCAGCAGTCTGCAGGGGACGAGCAATCAGCCCCAGCATTTT.

CDR3 DNA: TGCGCCAGCAGTGAAGGCGGGGGGGCCACGGAGACCCAGTACTTC. Its translation is CASSEGGGATETQYF. The chain employs TRBV10-2 and TRBJ2-5; 9 bases match TRBD2. The germline gives CDR1 WSHSY, CDR2 SAAADI. CDR3 length equals 15 residues. Germline trimming cut 3 bases from V and 5 bases from J; bases unmatched to any gene: 7.

The rearrangement links TRBV3-1 (or the pseudogene TRBV3-2) to TRBJ1-1; D may be TRBD1 (5 bases). Germline V gives CDR1 LGHDT, CDR2 YNNKEL (reference sequence). This CDR3 comprises 14 residues. V gave up 11 bases and J gave up 2 bases, with 18 bases separating them. Here the CDR3 DNA reads TGTGCCTCTAGGAGGGGAGACAGAAACACTGAAGCTTTCTTT. Translation: CASRRGDRNTEAFF.

DNA of the CDR3: TGCGCCAGCAGCCAAGATGGAACCGGGACAGGGGTTGAAAAACTGTTTTTT. Translation: CASSQDGTGTGVEKLFF. The chain has TRBV4-1 and TRBJ1-4; 10 nucleotides line up with TRBD1. With 0 bases clipped from V and 7 bases from J, the junction kept 8 bases outside the gene matches. Germline V lookup: CDR1 MGHRA, CDR2 YSYEKL. This CDR3 has 17 amino acids.

V gene TRBV10-3 combines with J gene TRBJ1-3; D gene uncertain. The CDR3 extends over 15 amino acids. The germline gives CDR1 ENHRY, CDR2 SYGVKD. V gave up 4 bases and J gave up 4 bases, with 14 bases separating them. The CDR3 nucleotides read TGTGCCATCAGTGCACAGATGGCCGCCGGAAACACCATATATTTT. Its translation is CAISAQMAAGNTIYF.